The 28 T cell receptor beta chains in this list originate from one sample, sequenced in a study of molecular identifiers for immune sequencing clone quantification. TCRdb re-analysed the PCR reads in MiXCR, keeping a single row per CDR3 protein. The data show some 89,000 distinct CDR3 sequences, approximately 25% seen once. Sequencing was carried out using naive CD8+ T cells from blood, with Jurkat cell RNA spiked in. The subset: FACS-sorted CD8+CD4-CCR7+CD45RA+ naive T cells. The receptor source for this set is a human donor in good health. Some libraries in this study had Jurkat cell RNA spiked in.

Only a few counts were recorded for this clonotype. The J gene is TRBJ2-2, the V gene TRBV20-1; 8 bases are a match to TRBD2. V shed 2 bases, J shed 6 bases, and the junction held 14 bases outside the gene matches. The CDR3 sequence is 17 residues long. CDR1 is DFQATT, CDR2 SNEGSKA, per germline (reference sequence). CDR3 sequence: CSARSKSGTRSPGELFF. In nucleotides, the CDR3 is TGCAGTGCTAGATCCAAATCCGGGACTAGAAGTCCCGGGGAGCTGTTTTTT.

This clonotype appeared once. Since a much larger clone is just one base distant, this may be a read error. The CDR3 DNA reads TGTGCCATCCGGCCAGGGGGGGGAATCGAGCAGTACTTC. It codes for CAIRPGGGIEQYF. The chain has TRBV10-3 and TRBJ2-7; D may be TRBD1 or TRBD2 (7 bases each). This CDR3 region has 13 residues. Trimming removed 8 bases from V and 6 bases from J, with 17 bases in between. CDR1 ENHRY and CDR2 SYGVKD come from the germline V gene.

This clonotype was recorded many times. This chain connects TRBV21-1 to TRBJ2-3; TRBD1, the D gene given by the table, was not confirmed from the DNA. TRBV21-1 is classified as a pseudogene. The CDR3 has 17 amino acids. The CDR3, as DNA: TGTGCCAGCAGCAACGGACAGGGTTTTGGGGGCACAGATACGCAGTATTTT. Translating it yields CASSNGQGFGGTDTQYF.

This rearrangement joins TRBV11-2 to TRBJ2-7, with D hard to call. V lost 3 bases, J lost 2 bases, and 8 bases lay in between. This CDR3 is 13 amino acids long. The germline V gene encodes CDR1 SGHAT and CDR2 FQNNGV. The CDR3 loop reads CASSLAVTYEQYF. For the CDR3, the DNA is TGTGCCAGCAGCTTGGCAGTTACCTACGAGCAGTACTTC.

The sample holds many counts of this clonotype. This chain connects TRBV27 to TRBJ1-6, with D uncertain. Trimming took 2 bases from V and 7 from J, leaving 3 bases between them. CDR1 is MNHEY and CDR2 is SMNVEV in the germline V gene (reference sequence). This CDR3 has 12 amino acids. The DNA for the CDR3 is TGTGCCAGCAGTTTACCAAATTCACCCCTCCACTTT. Translated, it gives CASSLPNSPLHF.

The V call is TRBV27, the J call TRBJ1-4; 9 bases agree with TRBD1. The CDR3 covers 17 residues. Trimming cost V 7 bases and J 0 bases; bases outside gene matches: 9. Germline loops: CDR1 MNHEY, CDR2 SMNVEV (reference sequence). This CDR3 is CASIPGQGVATNEKLFF. The CDR3 region has the DNA TGTGCCAGCATTCCGGGACAGGGCGTTGCAACTAATGAAAAACTGTTTTTT.

The chain joins TRBV6-5 to TRBJ1-5; D remains unclear. The germline gives CDR1 MNHEY, CDR2 SVGAGI. Between the trimmed V and J ends, which lost 2 bases and 5 bases, there was a span of 7 bases. CDR3 length: 13 residues. In DNA form, the CDR3 reads TGTGCCAGCAGTTACAGTTGGGATCAGCCCCAGCATTTT. Translation: CASSYSWDQPQHF.

This clonotype was counted ten times or more. V usage is TRBV30 and J usage is TRBJ1-2, with D tentatively TRBD1 (5 bases). The CDR3 is 13 amino acids. V gave up 5 bases and J gave up 4 bases, with 14 bases separating them. CDR1 is GTSNPN and CDR2 is SVGIG in the germline V gene (reference sequence). CDR3 residues: CAWAGPRTYGYTF. CDR3 DNA: TGTGCCTGGGCGGGGCCGCGAACCTATGGCTACACCTTC.

The sample holds many counts of this clonotype. The chain links TRBV3-1 to TRBJ2-2; perhaps TRBD2 as D (6 bases). This CDR3 has 17 amino acids. Trimming pared 3 bases from V and 3 bases from J, leaving 17 bases between. Per the germline V gene, CDR1 is LGHDT and CDR2 is YNNKEL (reference sequence). The CDR3 loop reads CASSQVLWGDYTGELFF. CDR3 DNA sequence: TGTGCCAGCAGCCAGGTCTTGTGGGGGGACTACACCGGGGAGCTGTTTTTT.

This chain connects TRBV29-1 to TRBJ2-7; possibly TRBD2 for D (5 bases). CDR3 length: 12 residues. Germline assignment: CDR1 SQVTM and CDR2 ANQGSEA. With 3 bases removed from V and 5 bases from J, the gap between germline ends came to 11 bases. This CDR3 is CSVDDYRNEQYF. In nucleotides, the CDR3 is TGCAGCGTTGACGACTACCGAAACGAGCAGTACTTC.

The V and J genes are TRBV29-1 and TRBJ2-7; perhaps TRBD1 as D (6 bases). The CDR3 has 13 residues. Germline CDR1 and CDR2: SQVTM and ANQGSEA. With 0 bases removed from V and 3 bases from J, the gap between germline ends came to 9 bases. The CDR3 is CSVEDLDSYEQYF. DNA of the CDR3: TGCAGCGTTGAAGATTTGGACAGCTACGAGCAGTACTTC.

There are a few counts of this clonotype. The V call is TRBV28, the J call TRBJ2-3; D is possibly TRBD1 or TRBD2 (5 bases each). The CDR3 totals 12 residues. Between the trimmed V and J ends, which lost 8 bases and 0 bases, there was a span of 6 bases. The germline V gene encodes CDR1 MDHEN and CDR2 SYDVKM. The CDR3 sequence is CASRDSTDTQYF. The CDR3 nucleotides are TGTGCCAGCCGGGACAGCACAGATACGCAGTATTTT.

The V and J genes are TRBV19 and TRBJ1-5; no clear D gene. Trimming took off 5 bases at V and 3 bases at J, with 5 bases between the two ends. The CDR3 runs to 12 residues. Per germline, CDR1 LNHDA and CDR2 SQIVND (reference sequence). Written as DNA, the CDR3 is TGTGCCAGTAGTTCTTACAATCAGCCCCAGCATTTT. As protein: CASSSYNQPQHF.

As to this clonotype: With a much larger clone just one base away, this may be a read error. V usage is TRBV12-3 or TRBV12-4 and J usage is TRBJ1-5; no clear D gene. The V end was cut by 5 bases, the J end by 6 bases, with 11 bases between. The CDR3 is 13 amino acids. CDR3 nucleotide sequence: TGTGCCAGCAGTCCCACCGAGGGTCAGCCCCAGCATTTT. It encodes CASSPTEGQPQHF.

This clonotype was recorded at least ten times. The rearrangement joins TRBV27 to TRBJ1-5, with unresolved D. CDR1 MNHEY and CDR2 SMNVEV come from the germline V gene (reference sequence). Trimming removed 8 bases from V and 4 bases from J, with 12 bases in between. CDR3 length equals 13 residues. The CDR3 loop is CASGFLGNQPQHF. For the CDR3, the DNA is TGTGCCAGCGGCTTCTTAGGTAATCAGCCCCAGCATTTT.

As concerns this clonotype: This could be a read error, since a much larger clone is one nucleotide away. Since no conserved phenylalanine or tryptophan closes the CDR3, a read error is the likely cause. The CDR3 DNA reads TGTGCCAGCAGCCAAGGGGAAACCGGGACTAGCGGGAAGTCGGTGCACGAGCAGTACCTC. Its translation is CASSQGETGTSGKSVHEQYL. This sequence joins TRBV3-1 and TRBJ2-7; 13 bases line up with TRBD2. V lost 1 base, J lost 5 bases, and 17 bases stayed unmatched. CDR3 length: 20 residues. In germline, CDR1 is LGHDT, CDR2 YNNKEL (reference sequence).

This clonotype was detected many times. V gene TRBV7-9 combines with J gene TRBJ2-7; 9 bases are shared with TRBD1. The CDR3 totals 16 residues. V dropped 4 bases and J dropped 1; count of bases not matched to a gene: 8. Germline CDR1 reads SEHNR; CDR2 reads FQNEAQ (reference sequence). Here the CDR3 DNA reads TGTGCCAGCAGCTCAGGTTGGGGACAGGGATCCTACGAGCAGTACTTC. It yields the protein CASSSGWGQGSYEQYF.

This rearrangement joins TRBV29-1 to TRBJ2-1; 14 bases are a match to TRBD2. Germline lookup yields CDR1 SQVTM and CDR2 ANQGSEA. The CDR3 runs to 17 residues. V lost 4 bases to trimming and J lost 0 bases; unmatched junction nucleotides: 5. CDR3 nucleotide sequence: TGCAGCGTTGGAGGGACTAGCGGGGGAAGCTCCTACAATGAGCAGTTCTTC. Amino acids: CSVGGTSGGSSYNEQFF.

This clonotype occurred a few times. With a much larger clone just one base away, this may be a read error. The chain uses TRBV27 and TRBJ2-7; TRBD2 matches at 9 bases. The CDR3 consists of 16 residues. V dropped 8 bases and J dropped 0; count of bases not matched to a gene: 11. From germline, CDR1 is MNHEY and CDR2 SMNVEV (reference sequence). CDR3 region: CASGPALAGFSYEQYF. The CDR3 DNA sequence: TGTGCCAGCGGCCCTGCTCTAGCGGGATTCTCCTACGAGCAGTACTTC.

This clonotype was picked up many times. V usage is TRBV20-1 and J usage is TRBJ2-7; 7 nucleotides align to TRBD1. The trim removed 1 base at V and 1 base at J, leaving 4 bases unmatched. The CDR3 covers 14 residues. The germline V gene has CDR1 DFQATT and CDR2 SNEGSKA (reference sequence). The CDR3: CSARGRDRSYEQYF. As DNA, the CDR3 is TGCAGTGCTAGAGGACGGGACAGATCCTACGAGCAGTACTTC.

The table lists this clonotype with many counts. J is TRBJ2-3 and V is TRBV20-1; D may be TRBD2 (6 bases). The CDR3 sequence is 15 residues long. With 7 bases removed from V and 0 bases from J, the gap between germline ends came to 17 bases. Germline lookup yields CDR1 DFQATT and CDR2 SNEGSKA (reference sequence). The CDR3 here is CSGREFGASTDTQYF. CDR3 sequence (DNA): TGCAGTGGACGGGAGTTTGGGGCTAGCACAGATACGCAGTATTTT.

This clonotype came up many times. A read error may account for a junction end that differs from germline. The rearrangement joins TRBV19 to TRBJ1-1; a weak D match, TRBD1 (5 bases). The CDR3 is made up of 16 amino acids. Per germline, CDR1 LNHDA and CDR2 SQIVND (reference sequence). CDR3 residues: CASTIDTASGRPEAFF. CDR3 DNA: TGTGCCAGTACTATAGATACGGCCTCGGGGCGCCCTGAAGCTTTCTTT.

This clonotype has a single count. This sequence may be a read error, since a much larger clone differs from it by one base. The CDR3 sequence is CASSQTVRNEKLFF. The CDR3, as DNA: TGTGCCAGCTCGCAGACGGTACGGAATGAAAAACTGTTTTTT. The V gene is TRBV12-3 or TRBV12-4, the J gene TRBJ1-4, with D unresolved. This CDR3 contains 14 residues. V gave up 8 bases and J gave up 5 bases, with 15 bases separating them.

To note about this clonotype: This may be a read error: a much more frequent sequence differs by one nucleotide. V and J are TRBV9 and TRBJ2-6; a possible D gene is TRBD1 (5 bases). Germline V gene sequence: CDR1 SGDLS, CDR2 YYNGEE. This CDR3 comprises 16 residues. The CDR3 nucleotides are TGTGCCAGCAGCGTAGAGGCCAGCTCTGGGGCCTACGTCCTGACTTTC. Residues: CASSVEASSGAYVLTF.

Notes on this clonotype: Being one base from a much bigger clone, this may be a read error. The rearrangement uses TRBV7-2 and TRBJ2-1, with D tentatively TRBD2 (6 bases). The V gene lost 3 bases and the J gene lost 8 bases, with 14 bases spanning the gap. CDR3 length equals 14 residues. Germline V gene data show CDR1 as SGHTA and CDR2 as FQGNSA. CDR3 bases: TGTGCCAGCAGCTTCCTAGCGAGATACGATGAGCAGTTCTTC. The encoded protein is CASSFLARYDEQFF. The entire variable domain, with the rest obtained from reference TRBV7-2 and TRBJ2-1, is as follows: GAGVSQSPSNKVTEKGKDVELRCDPISGHTALYWYRQSLGQGLEFLIYFQGNSAPDKSGLPSDRFSAERTGGSVSTLTIQRTQQEDSAVYLCASSFLARYDEQFFGPGTRLTVL.

Remarks on this clonotype: Germline and junction disagree at one end, which may indicate a read error. This chain joins TRBV4-3 and TRBJ2-2; D perhaps matches TRBD2 (6 bases). The CDR3 runs to 12 residues. CDR1 LGHNA and CDR2 YSLEER come from the germline V gene. In nucleotides, the CDR3 is TGCGCCAGCAGCCAAGCAGGCGGGGAGCCGTTTTTT. Translating gives CASSQAGGEPFF.

A few counts support this clonotype. A read error may explain this, as a much larger clone is one base away. The CDR3: CASSLAEQGLCPEAFF. DNA of the CDR3: TGCGCCAGCAGCTTAGCCGAACAGGGTTTGTGCCCTGAAGCTTTCTTT. This chain uses TRBV4-1 with TRBJ1-1; D might be TRBD1 (6 bases). The germline V gene has CDR1 MGHRA and CDR2 YSYEKL. The CDR3 has 16 residues. The V gene lost 5 bases and the J gene lost 6 bases, with 22 bases spanning the gap.

In its sample, this clonotype was seen many times. V usage is TRBV5-4 and J usage is TRBJ1-1; D possibly corresponds to TRBD1 (5 bases). Germline-derived CDR1 and CDR2 are SGHNT and YYREEE (reference sequence). The CDR3 is made up of 15 amino acids. Trimming took off 2 bases at V and 4 bases at J, with 15 bases between the two ends. In DNA form, the CDR3 reads TGTGCCAGCAGCTTTCTGACAGAATGGGGCACTGAAGCTTTCTTT. Its translation is CASSFLTEWGTEAFF.